This TCR beta chain was captured by sequencing in a study of post-analysis software for immune sequencing data. General study results and limits: Patients showed TRBV5-6, TRBV5-1 and TRBV20-1 among five TRBV segments more frequent than in controls.

Unique molecular identifiers were present in the TCR beta cDNA libraries. In TCRdb, the PCR reads were re-called with MiXCR into one record per CDR3 protein. The sample gives hundreds of thousands of distinct CDR3 sequences, roughly 58% of which show up once; 4.6% is in the top ten. The CDR3 spans 12 residues. Germline V gene lookup returns CDR1 SEHNR and CDR2 FQNEAQ (reference sequence). Deletions cut 1 base from V and 10 bases from J, with 10 bases between. In regard to this clonotype: Its antigen is not known.

This chain joins TRBV7-9 and TRBJ1-1, with D unresolved. The receptor's source is a girl aged 5-17 years with multiple sclerosis. The sample consisted of blood. The CDR3 reads CASSLVYEAAFF. The CDR3 DNA is TGTGCCAGCAGCTTAGTGTACGAGGCAGCTTTCTTT.